This T cell receptor beta chain appears in the sequencing data of a study of shared clonotypes between healthy human individuals (dated by TCRdb to 2020 to 2022). Context from the whole study: Two women and a few men aged 18 to 49 years were included in the cohort. Per donor, three plates each were used for CD4 naive and CD4 memory, two for CD8 naive, and one for CD8 memory. To estimate repertoire size and how much clonotype sharing occurs between individuals, the study deeply sequenced the blood TCR repertoires of roughly 5 healthy adults. Libraries were prepared and TCR repertoires were sequenced by different laboratories using diverse techniques, in order to increase sequencing depth and limit assay-specific biases. Per donor, leukapheresis produced somewhere between about 0.94 and 10 billion PBMCs.

Using the deep immunoSEQ assay, TCR CDR3 regions were amplified from genomic DNA by multiplex PCR. Extracted genomic DNA from each cell subset was spread evenly across all wells of several immunoSEQ 96-well plates, with each plate serving as a replicate. Each replicate PCR for sorted subsets received approximately 220 ng genomic DNA, equal to roughly 29,000 T cell genomes. Purified libraries were measured with a Qubit 3.0 fluorometer, size-checked on a Bioanalyzer 2100, and measured again with the KAPA Library Quantification kit. A separate single-read 150-cycle Illumina NextSeq 550 flow cell was used to sequence each immunoSEQ 96-well plate. Turning to the authors' computational methods: Because only junctional sequences without quality scores were contained in the immunoSEQ output, filtering matching that applied to full-length reads could not be performed. To assign V/J genes and CDR3, sequences were annotated against IMGT germline references using PyIR, a Python wrapper for IgBLAST v1.9. Reads with weak V/J assignments (E-value above 1e-6), missing CDR3, stop codons, out-of-frame junctions, or ambiguous translated residues were removed. V3J clonotypes were defined as sequences sharing the same inferred V gene, J gene, and CDR3 amino acid sequence. Percentage overlap between repertoires was calculated by dividing the number of shared unique clonotypes by the size of the smaller repertoire. Richness of each repertoire was evaluated using RTK rarefaction, the Chao1 estimator, and Recon v2.1 estimates of unobserved clonotypes. OLGA was used to compute generation probabilities for all TCRbeta clonotypes that the gDNA method yielded from four donors. TCRdb mirrors the immuneACCESS table, restricted to in-frame sequences. Some clones are absent from its copies; in checked studies, under half trace to an unresolved V gene, and the reason for the others is unknown. Clonal size and the V and J genes are those of that table, whereas D and trimming came from the DNA. For this sample the table gives 2 million or so clones, of which about 94% were detected only once. Of the sample, 0.9% to 1.3% falls within the top ten clones.

CD8 naive samples were CD45RO-negative cells positively selected for CCR7, giving a CD45RA+CCR7+ population that excluded TemRA cells. The donors were healthy, HIV-negative adults who had no recently reported acute infections or vaccinations. Only Caucasian adults living in Nashville, Tennessee, USA were represented among the donors. After blood collection by leukapheresis, PBMCs were isolated using Ficoll-Histopaque density gradient centrifugation and then cryopreserved in the vapor phase of liquid nitrogen. Analytical flow cytometry was used to check the purity and quantity of every magnetically sorted T cell population. From each sorted fraction, genomic DNA was isolated and quantified by UV absorbance on a Nanodrop 2000c. V loses 3 bases, J loses 5 bases, and the germline ends lie 12 bases apart. Taken from cysteine to phenylalanine, the CDR3 has 14 residues. The retained sequence is limited to the CDR3, 42 bases, with the frame set at the first base. Via the germline V gene, CDR1 is LGHNA and CDR2 YSLEER.

Details on this clone: Its antigen has not been determined. No base-level quality is on record; no much larger clone is a single base apart.

Study-level results and caveats: Incomplete sequencing was indicated by rarefaction of sorted-subset datasets, despite the large sequencing depth. The small number of donors limited the genetic and exposure-history diversity represented. Only blood was sampled, and tissue TCR repertoires likely differ from those in blood. Naive subsets generally had larger estimated clonotype richness than memory subsets. Higher generation probabilities were observed for clonotypes shared by all four sorted-subset donors than for non-shared clonotypes. Pairwise subsampling indicated that sequencing depth was expected to affect the degree of clonotype sharing among donors. When a handful of donors were compared, the shared fraction of clonotypes was roughly 4.8% for naive CD4, 3.5% for naive CD8, 2% to 2.5% for memory CD4, and 0.4% for memory CD8.

The source is a man between 18 and 29 years old in good health. The rearrangement joined TRBV4-3 to TRBJ2-3, and TRBD2 may be the D gene, going by 5 matching bases. Sequencing was carried out using naive CD8+ T cells sorted from blood. Reading the label with the study, this specimen's cell subset or site is: CD45RA+CCR7+. Here the CDR3 is given as CASSHRSGIDTQYF. The nucleotide sequence reads as follows: TGCGCCAGCAGCCACCGCTCGGGGATAGATACGCAGTATTTT.